Listed below are T cell receptor beta chains from one sample, sequenced in a study of blood T cell repertoires in COVID-19. This table comes from immunoSEQ multiplex PCR, and its TCRdb copy is limited to in-frame clones, with some not included. The sample records some 81,000 clones, about 90% being singletons. Sequenced: peripheral blood. Receptor source: a woman aged 50 to 60 in a cohort sampled during active COVID-19. The CDR3 runs from the conserved cysteine through the conserved F or W. The order of the fields is V gene, clone size, J gene, D gene, CDR3 protein, CDR3 DNA. The D gene is left open where the match is weak. Clone size is stated in some rows and not others, as once, few, many or a class when expanded.

v_gene: TRBV7-3
abundance: -
j_gene: TRBJ2-1
d_gene: TRBD2
CDR3aa: CASSPPGSGALNEQFF
CDR3nt: TGTGCCAGCAGCCCCCCGGGTAGCGGGGCCCTCAATGAGCAGTTCTTC

v_gene: TRBV28
abundance: -
j_gene: TRBJ2-1
d_gene: -
CDR3aa: CASSLRGVSYNEQFF
CDR3nt: TGTGCCAGCAGTTTGCGGGGCGTCTCCTACAATGAGCAGTTCTTC

v_gene: TRBV5-1
abundance: once
j_gene: TRBJ1-1
d_gene: TRBD1
CDR3aa: CASSSGQAETEAFF
CDR3nt: TGCGCCAGCAGCTCCGGACAGGCGGAGACTGAAGCTTTCTTT

v_gene: TRBV5-4
abundance: -
j_gene: TRBJ1-4
d_gene: TRBD1
CDR3aa: CASSQDRFNEKLFF
CDR3nt: TGTGCCAGCAGCCAGGACAGGTTTAATGAAAAACTGTTTTTT

v_gene: TRBV28
abundance: once
j_gene: TRBJ2-5
d_gene: -
CDR3aa: CASSLRETQYF
CDR3nt: TGTGCCAGCAGTCTACGAGAGACCCAGTACTTC

v_gene: TRBV29-1
abundance: -
j_gene: TRBJ1-4
d_gene: -
CDR3aa: CSVVLLEKLFF
CDR3nt: TGCAGCGTTGTACTTCTAGAAAAACTGTTTTTT

v_gene: TRBV6-5
abundance: -
j_gene: TRBJ2-5
d_gene: TRBD2
CDR3aa: CASRGSSGETQYF
CDR3nt: TGTGCCAGCAGGGGGTCTAGCGGGGAGACCCAGTACTTC

v_gene: TRBV7-7
abundance: -
j_gene: TRBJ2-2
d_gene: -
CDR3aa: CASSRPGFGELFF
CDR3nt: TGTGCCAGCAGCCGTCCAGGGTTCGGGGAGCTGTTTTTT

v_gene: TRBV24-1
abundance: -
j_gene: TRBJ2-5
d_gene: TRBD2
CDR3aa: CATSDFGGRAGETQYF
CDR3nt: TGTGCCACCAGTGATTTTGGCGGGAGGGCCGGGGAGACCCAGTACTTC

v_gene: TRBV2
abundance: -
j_gene: TRBJ2-4
d_gene: -
CDR3aa: CASSKREELAKNIQYF
CDR3nt: TGTGCCAGCAGTAAAAGGGAGGAGCTAGCCAAAAACATTCAGTACTTC

v_gene: TRBV28
abundance: -
j_gene: TRBJ2-3
d_gene: -
CDR3aa: CASSLVQNTDTQYF
CDR3nt: TGTGCCAGCAGTTTGGTACAAAACACAGATACGCAGTATTTT

v_gene: TRBV3-1/TRBV3-2
abundance: -
j_gene: TRBJ2-2
d_gene: TRBD1
CDR3aa: CASRDRAGELFF
CDR3nt: TGTGCCAGCCGGGACAGGGCCGGGGAGCTGTTTTTT

v_gene: TRBV7-9
abundance: -
j_gene: TRBJ1-6
d_gene: TRBD1
CDR3aa: CASSSATGGSSPLHF
CDR3nt: TGTGCCAGCAGCTCGGCGACAGGGGGGAGTTCACCCCTCCACTTT

v_gene: TRBV10-2
abundance: -
j_gene: TRBJ2-6
d_gene: -
CDR3aa: CASRAPQGDGANVLTF
CDR3nt: TGCGCCAGCAGAGCCCCGCAGGGTGATGGGGCCAACGTCCTGACTTTC